This T cell receptor beta chain was identified during a study of cytomegalovirus exposure and HLA in healthy donors. Findings and limits, study-wide: In a later analysis, roughly 17,000 TCR beta sequences were associated with HLA alleles at 0.05 false discovery rate. Most likely, a cluster of highly shared sequence variants arose as a sequencing artifact.

Vbeta (60) and Jbeta (13) primers were used in the PCR. Using immunoSEQ multiplex PCR, the repertoire was profiled, and TCRdb retains in-frame clones only, with some absent. The repertoire holds about 140,000 clones, with roughly four fifths as singletons. Note on this clone: The antigen is undetermined.

Trimming removed 2 bases from V and 4 bases from J, with 11 bases in between. Germline assignment: CDR1 MDHEN and CDR2 SYDVKM. The CDR3 is 14 residues long. This clonotype was sampled from a man aged 18 to 35 in good health and CMV-seropositive. Sequences were obtained from PBMCs. The J gene is TRBJ1-2, the V gene TRBV28; D is uncertain. The CDR3 sequence: CASSLATETYGYTF. CDR3 in DNA: TGTGCCAGCAGTTTAGCCACGGAGACCTATGGCTACACCTTC.